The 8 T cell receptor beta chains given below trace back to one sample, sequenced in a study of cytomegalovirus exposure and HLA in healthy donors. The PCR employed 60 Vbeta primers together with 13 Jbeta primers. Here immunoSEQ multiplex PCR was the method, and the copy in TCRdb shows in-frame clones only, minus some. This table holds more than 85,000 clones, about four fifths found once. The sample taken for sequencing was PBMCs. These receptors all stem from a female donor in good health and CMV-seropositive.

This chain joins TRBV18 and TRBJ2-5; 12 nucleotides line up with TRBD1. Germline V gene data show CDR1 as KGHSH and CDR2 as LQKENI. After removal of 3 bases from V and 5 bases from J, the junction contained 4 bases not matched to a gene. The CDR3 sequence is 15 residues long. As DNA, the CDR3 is TGTGCCAGCTCACCGGGACAGGGGGCCCGCGAGACCCAGTACTTC. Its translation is CASSPGQGARETQYF.

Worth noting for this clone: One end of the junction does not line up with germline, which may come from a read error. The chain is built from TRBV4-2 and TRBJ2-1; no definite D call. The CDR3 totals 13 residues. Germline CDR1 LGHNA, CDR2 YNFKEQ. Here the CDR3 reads CASRQVMSDEQFF. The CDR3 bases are TGTGCCAGCAGGCAAGTCATGAGCGATGAGCAGTTCTTC.

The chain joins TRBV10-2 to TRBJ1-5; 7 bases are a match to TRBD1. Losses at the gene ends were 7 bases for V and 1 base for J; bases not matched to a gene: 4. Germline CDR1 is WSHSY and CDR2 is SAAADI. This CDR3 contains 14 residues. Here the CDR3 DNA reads TGCGCCAGCACCAGGGGGATCAGCAATCAGCCCCAGCATTTT. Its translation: CASTRGISNQPQHF.

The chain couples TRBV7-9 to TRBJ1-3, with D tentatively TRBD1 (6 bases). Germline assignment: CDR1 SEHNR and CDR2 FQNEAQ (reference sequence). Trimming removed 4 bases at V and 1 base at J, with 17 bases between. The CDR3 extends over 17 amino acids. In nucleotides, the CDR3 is TGTGCCAGCAGCTCAACAGGGCCCACAGGGTCTGGAAACACCATATATTTT. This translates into CASSSTGPTGSGNTIYF.

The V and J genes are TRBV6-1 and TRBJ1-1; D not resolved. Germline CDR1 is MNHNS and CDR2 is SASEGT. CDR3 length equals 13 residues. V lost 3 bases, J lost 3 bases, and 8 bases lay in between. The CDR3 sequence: CASSEVDYTEAFF. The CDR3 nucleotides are TGTGCCAGCAGTGAGGTAGACTACACTGAAGCTTTCTTT.

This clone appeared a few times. The CDR3 region is CASSPTSGGTYEQYF. The CDR3 DNA is TGTGCCAGCAGTCCGACTAGCGGGGGGACCTACGAGCAGTACTTC. V is TRBV6-6 and J is TRBJ2-7, with 13 bases matching TRBD2. The CDR3 contains 15 residues. The germline CDR1 and CDR2 sequences are MNHNY and SVGAGI (reference sequence). The ends lost 5 bases at V and 2 bases at J; junction bases unmatched: 3.

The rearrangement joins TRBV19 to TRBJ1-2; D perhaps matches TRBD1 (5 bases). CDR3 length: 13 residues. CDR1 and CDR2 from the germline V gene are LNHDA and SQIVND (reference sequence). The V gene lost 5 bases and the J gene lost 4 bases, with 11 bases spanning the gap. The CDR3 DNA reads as TGTGCCAGTAGTCCCCTGGGGGGCTATGGCTACACCTTC. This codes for CASSPLGGYGYTF.

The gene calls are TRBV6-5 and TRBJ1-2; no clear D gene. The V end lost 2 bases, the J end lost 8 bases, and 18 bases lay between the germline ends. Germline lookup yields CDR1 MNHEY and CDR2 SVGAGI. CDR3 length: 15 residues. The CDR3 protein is CASSYLPGRPGGYTF. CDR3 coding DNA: TGTGCCAGCAGTTACCTCCCGGGGAGGCCGGGCGGCTACACCTTC.